The 5 T cell receptor beta chains below were found in one sample sequenced in a study of blood T cell repertoires in COVID-19. Sequencing used immunoSEQ multiplex PCR; TCRdb keeps in-frame clones, though not all of them. The table shows hundreds of thousands of clones, with around 91% occurring only once. Sequencing was done on a sample of PBMCs or T cells enriched from blood (not recorded which). The receptors here all came from a woman aged 35 to 49 who had recovered from COVID-19.

The rearrangement uses TRBV6-5 and TRBJ2-2; D not certain. The CDR3 is made up of 12 amino acids. The germline V gene has CDR1 MNHEY and CDR2 SVGAGI. The V end lost 8 bases, the J end lost 1 base, and 5 bases lay between the germline ends. CDR3 in amino acids: CASRVNTGELFF. The CDR3 DNA reads TGTGCCAGCCGAGTGAACACCGGGGAGCTGTTTTTT.

The chain carries TRBV27 and TRBJ2-1; D gene unclear. CDR3 length: 12 residues. Deletions cut 6 bases from V and 7 bases from J, with 10 bases between. Per the germline V gene, CDR1 is MNHEY and CDR2 is SMNVEV (reference sequence). CDR3 in DNA: TGTGCCAGCAGCACTATGATGAATGAGCAGTTCTTC. Protein product: CASSTMMNEQFF.

This clone was counted between two and nine times. The chain recombines TRBV9 with TRBJ1-2; no firm D call. V was trimmed by 6 bases and J by 0 bases, leaving 12 bases between them. The germline V gene has CDR1 SGDLS and CDR2 YYNGEE. The CDR3 consists of 14 residues. The CDR3 bases are TGTGCCAGCACCCTATCGGGAGCTAACTATGGCTACACCTTC. Amino acids: CASTLSGANYGYTF. The full variable domain, its missing parts supplied by reference TRBV9 and TRBJ1-2, is DSGVTQTPKHLITATGQRVTLRCSPRSGDLSVYWYQQSLDQGLQFLIQYYNGEERAKGNILERFSAQQFPDLHSELNLSSLELGDSALYFCASTLSGANYGYTFGSGTRLTVV.

This chain links TRBV7-2 with TRBJ1-6; D may be TRBD1 (5 bases). This CDR3 region has 14 residues. Trimming took 1 base from V and 9 from J, leaving 10 bases between them. The germline V gene has CDR1 SGHTA and CDR2 FQGNSA. Here the CDR3 DNA reads TGTGCCAGCAGCTTAGTAGACAGAAGTTCACCCCTCCACTTT. This translates into CASSLVDRSSPLHF.

The CDR3 coding sequence is TGCGCCAGCAGCCAGTTAGTGGGGGCAGGCACTGAAGCTTTCTTT. The encoded protein is CASSQLVGAGTEAFF. The V gene is TRBV4-3, the J gene TRBJ1-1, with D perhaps matching TRBD1 (6 bases). In germline, CDR1 is LGHNA, CDR2 YSLEER. The length of the CDR3 is 15 residues. V dropped 3 bases and J dropped 4 bases, with 15 bases sitting between them.